Listed below are T cell receptor beta chains from one sample, sequenced in a study of CD4 T cells in relation to SARS-CoV-2 and coronaviruses. Assay: immunoSEQ multiplex PCR; the TCRdb copy retains only in-frame clones and omits some. The sample contains approximately 70,000 clones, 85% to 95% of which appear only once. Sequencing used naive CD4+ T cells from PBMCs. The receptors shown here come from a human donor in good health. The CDR3 runs from the conserved cysteine through the conserved F or W. A D gene is named only where the DNA matches it firmly. Not every row has a clone size; where given, it reads once, few, many or a size class.

TRBV5-8,-,-,TRBJ2-1,CASSLTGRYNEQFF,TGTGCCAGCAGCTTGACAGGGAGGTACAATGAGCAGTTCTTC
TRBV24-1,-,-,TRBJ2-3,CATRMADTQYF,TGTGCCACCAGAATGGCAGATACGCAGTATTTT
TRBV11-2,-,-,TRBJ2-1,CASSLRGTADNEQFF,TGTGCCAGCAGCCTACGCGGGACGGCAGACAATGAGCAGTTCTTC
TRBV18,TRBD1,-,TRBJ1-2,CASSPGTGDYLYGYTF,TGTGCCAGCTCACCTGGTACAGGGGATTACCTTTATGGCTACACCTTC
TRBV7-3,TRBD1,few,TRBJ2-2,CASSLRPGQGAGTGELFF,TGTGCCAGCAGCTTAAGACCGGGGCAGGGGGCGGGCACCGGGGAGCTGTTTTTT
TRBV3-1/TRBV3-2,-,-,TRBJ2-3,CASSPGLDASTDTQYF,TGTGCCAGCAGCCCTGGACTTGATGCTAGCACAGATACGCAGTATTTT
TRBV13,-,-,TRBJ1-5,CASSFGGTGNQPQHF,TGTGCCAGCAGCTTCGGCGGCACAGGCAATCAGCCCCAGCATTTT
TRBV5-1,-,-,TRBJ2-2,CASSFSLTGTVSGELFF,TGCGCCAGCAGTTTTTCACTAACCGGGACTGTGTCTGGGGAGCTGTTTTTT
TRBV24-1,TRBD1,-,TRBJ2-7,CATSEAGTGVREQYF,TGTGCCACCAGCGAAGCCGGGACAGGAGTCCGGGAGCAGTACTTC
TRBV15,TRBD1,-,TRBJ2-7,CATSRWDRGNEQYF,TGTGCCACCAGCAGATGGGACAGGGGGAACGAGCAGTACTTC
TRBV19,-,-,TRBJ1-6,CASSRKTGMNSPLHF,TGTGCCAGTAGTAGAAAAACAGGGATGAATTCACCCCTCCACTTT
TRBV7-9,TRBD2,-,TRBJ2-3,CASSLTLAGGTQYF,TGTGCCAGCAGCTTAACGCTAGCGGGAGGAACGCAGTATTTT
TRBV12-3/TRBV12-4,-,once,TRBJ2-3,CASSFLDTQYF,TGTGCCAGCAGTTTTTTGGATACGCAGTATTTT
TRBV9,-,-,TRBJ2-7,CASSDRHSYEQYF,TGTGCCAGCAGCGACCGACACTCCTACGAGCAGTACTTC
TRBV18,TRBD2,-,TRBJ2-3,CASSPPALAVDTQYF,TGTGCCAGCTCACCACCAGCTCTAGCGGTAGATACGCAGTATTTT
TRBV28,-,-,TRBJ2-1,CASRPGASYNEQFF,TGTGCCAGCAGACCCGGGGCATCCTACAATGAGCAGTTCTTC
TRBV2,-,-,TRBJ2-1,CASSGEGEQFF,TGTGCCAGCAGTGGAGAGGGTGAGCAGTTCTTC
TRBV28,-,-,TRBJ2-7,CASSSGGQPSYEQYF,TGTGCCAGCAGTTCGGGGGGACAGCCCTCCTACGAGCAGTACTTC
TRBV3-1/TRBV3-2,TRBD1,-,TRBJ1-1,CASRPLDRGTEAFF,TGTGCCAGCAGACCTCTTGACAGGGGCACTGAAGCTTTCTTT
TRBV28,-,-,TRBJ1-2,CASSLNPGQDYGYTF,TGTGCCAGCAGTTTAAACCCGGGGCAGGACTATGGCTACACCTTC
TRBV2,-,-,TRBJ1-2,CASSDGRGNYGYTF,TGTGCCAGCAGTGACGGCAGGGGAAACTATGGCTACACCTTC
TRBV24-1,-,-,TRBJ2-6,CATSDSDRSGANVLTF,TGTGCCACCAGTGACTCCGACAGATCTGGGGCCAACGTCCTGACTTTC
TRBV5-6,-,-,TRBJ1-2,CASSQVFTYGYTF,TGTGCCAGCAGCCAGGTTTTCACCTATGGCTACACCTTC
TRBV27,TRBD1,once,TRBJ1-1,CASSLSSLGQGNTEAFF,TGTGCCAGCAGTTTATCGAGTTTGGGACAGGGGAACACTGAAGCTTTCTTT
TRBV30,-,-,TRBJ1-4,CAWRLVGEKLFF,TGTGCCTGGAGGCTCGTGGGTGAAAAACTGTTTTTT
TRBV5-4,TRBD2,-,TRBJ2-7,CASSRGTSGREAGQYF,TGTGCCAGCAGTAGGGGGACTAGCGGGAGGGAGGCGGGGCAGTACTTC
TRBV7-9,-,few,TRBJ1-5,CASSLLGGSGQPQHF,TGTGCCAGCAGCTTATTAGGAGGGAGCGGTCAGCCCCAGCATTTT
TRBV10-1,-,-,TRBJ2-7,CASSEVKNRASATYDQYF,TGCGCCAGCAGTGAAGTTAAGAACAGGGCAAGTGCCACCTACGACCAATACTTC
TRBV7-9,-,few,TRBJ2-7,CASSRTGYEQYF,TGTGCCAGCAGCAGAACAGGGTACGAGCAGTACTTC
TRBV5-4,-,-,TRBJ2-7,CASSLGQGVSYEQYF,TGTGCCAGCAGCTTGGGACAAGGTGTCTCCTACGAGCAGTACTTC
TRBV13,-,-,TRBJ1-2,CASSADSWNYGYTF,TGTGCCAGCAGCGCGGACAGCTGGAACTATGGCTACACCTTC
TRBV9,-,-,TRBJ2-1,CASSVEPGHLFNEQFF,TGTGCCAGCAGCGTAGAACCGGGACACCTATTCAATGAGCAGTTCTTC
TRBV10-3,TRBD2,-,TRBJ2-5,CAISESTSGGQETQYF,TGTGCCATCAGTGAGTCAACTAGCGGGGGTCAAGAGACCCAGTACTTC
TRBV5-1,TRBD1,few,TRBJ2-2,CASSLDWGGQGAAGELFF,TGCGCCAGCAGCTTGGACTGGGGAGGACAGGGGGCAGCCGGGGAGCTGTTTTTT
TRBV18,-,-,TRBJ2-1,CASSPPWAGSYNEQFF,TGTGCCAGCTCACCACCGTGGGCAGGCTCCTACAATGAGCAGTTCTTC
TRBV27,-,-,TRBJ2-5,CASSPRAHHLSSETQYF,TGTGCCAGCAGTCCCCGGGCCCACCATCTCTCCAGCGAGACCCAGTACTTC
TRBV7-9,-,-,TRBJ1-1,CASSLITGEAFF,TGTGCCAGCAGCTTAATAACCGGTGAAGCTTTCTTT
TRBV9,-,once,TRBJ2-7,CASSPGSGIDFYEQYF,TGTGCCAGCAGCCCCGGTTCTGGGATCGATTTTTACGAGCAGTACTTC